This entry lists 17 T cell receptor beta chains sequenced from one sample in a study of blood T cell repertoires in COVID-19. Assay: immunoSEQ multiplex PCR; the TCRdb copy retains only in-frame clones and omits some. The sample has approximately 170,000 clones, 88% seen once; the top ten hold roughly 25%. Input material: peripheral blood. The receptors stem from a man in his fifties or sixties with acute or convalescent COVID-19.

The chain uses TRBV5-1 and TRBJ1-1; tentatively, D is TRBD1 (6 bases). CDR1 and CDR2 (germline): SGHRS, YFSETQ. The CDR3 spans 15 residues. V was shortened by 0 bases and J by 1 base, with 10 bases between the two germline ends. CDR3 sequence: CASSLALGGNTEAFF. DNA for the CDR3: TGCGCCAGCAGCTTGGCTTTAGGGGGGAACACTGAAGCTTTCTTT. Filled out from reference TRBV5-1 and TRBJ1-1, the complete variable domain reads KAGVTQTPRYLIKTRGQQVTLSCSPISGHRSVSWYQQTPGQGLQFLFEYFSETQRNKGNFPGRFSGRQFSNSRSEMNVSTLELGDSALYLCASSLALGGNTEAFFGQGTRLTVV.

The chain is built from TRBV6-5 and TRBJ1-5, with D hard to call. The CDR3 runs 14 residues. Looked up from germline, CDR1 is MNHEY and CDR2 is SVGAGI. V was clipped by 4 bases and J by 0 bases, with 7 bases between them. In DNA, the CDR3 is TGTGCCAGCAGTTCCCACTATAGCAATCAGCCCCAGCATTTT. Translated, it gives CASSSHYSNQPQHF.

This chain uses TRBV5-6 with TRBJ2-3; 9 nucleotides agree with TRBD2. CDR3 length equals 15 residues. CDR1 SGHDT and CDR2 YYEEEE come from the germline V gene. Trimming at V came to 4 bases and at J to 1 base, leaving 4 bases not matched to a gene. The CDR3 coding sequence is TGTGCCAGCAGCCGAAGGACTAGCGGCACAGATACGCAGTATTTT. It encodes CASSRRTSGTDTQYF.

The chain has TRBV7-3 and TRBJ1-2; 7 bases line up with TRBD1. Trimming removed 5 bases from V and 8 bases from J; junction bases left unmatched: 14. Germline CDR1 and CDR2: SGHTA and FQGTGA. The CDR3 has 15 amino acids. CDR3 residues: CASSPLDRVLVGYTF. Here the CDR3 DNA reads TGTGCCAGCAGCCCACTTGACAGGGTGTTGGTCGGCTACACCTTC. The whole variable domain, remainder taken from reference TRBV7-3 and TRBJ1-2, is GAGVSQTPSNKVTEKGKYVELRCDPISGHTALYWYRQSLGQGPEFLIYFQGTGAADDSGLPNDRFFAVRPEGSVSTLKIQRTERGDSAVYLCASSPLDRVLVGYTFGSGTRLTVV.

The genes are TRBV6-5 and TRBJ1-2, with D maybe TRBD1 (5 bases). Trimming removed 6 bases from V and 7 bases from J, with 9 bases in between. The germline CDR1 and CDR2 sequences are MNHEY and SVGAGI. The CDR3 consists of 11 residues. The CDR3 DNA reads TGTGCCAGCAGGGGGGAGGTTGGCTACACCTTC. Translation gives CASRGEVGYTF.

V and J are TRBV6-6 and TRBJ1-2; TRBD1 agrees at 9 bases. CDR1 is MNHNY and CDR2 is SVGAGI in the germline V gene (reference sequence). The CDR3 has 14 amino acids. The J segment lost 7 bases and the V segment lost 6 bases, leaving 9 bases of the junction unmatched. Here the CDR3 reads CASRPTGGFLGYTF. The CDR3 DNA reads as TGTGCCAGCAGACCTACAGGGGGCTTCCTTGGCTACACCTTC.

The chain has TRBV7-3 and TRBJ2-3; 10 bases match TRBD2. This CDR3 comprises 16 residues. With 1 base clipped from V and 2 bases from J, the junction kept 3 bases outside the gene matches. In germline, CDR1 is SGHTA, CDR2 FQGTGA. The chain's CDR3 is CASSLRTSGATDTQYF. The CDR3 region has the DNA TGTGCCAGCAGCTTAAGGACTAGCGGAGCCACAGATACGCAGTATTTT.

CDR3 bases: TGTGCCAGCAGCGTAGAGGGGGACTCCTACAATGAGCAGTTCTTC. Encoded protein: CASSVEGDSYNEQFF. V usage is TRBV9 and J usage is TRBJ2-1; D may be TRBD1 (6 bases). This CDR3 region has 15 residues. CDR1 and CDR2 (germline): SGDLS, YYNGEE. V dropped 0 bases and J dropped 0 bases, with 7 bases sitting between them.

The chain employs TRBV6-1 and TRBJ2-3; TRBD1 matches at 8 bases. This CDR3 spans 16 amino acids. CDR1 and CDR2 (germline): MNHNS, SASEGT. J gave up 3 bases and V 1 base, and 6 bases lay outside the gene matches. For the CDR3, the DNA is TGTGCCAGCAGTGAAGATAGAACAGGGGGTACAGATACGCAGTATTTT. Amino acids: CASSEDRTGGTDTQYF.

J is TRBJ1-5 and V is TRBV24-1, with a possible D match to TRBD1 (5 bases). Trimming took off 5 bases at V and 3 bases at J, with 22 bases between the two ends. This CDR3 region has 18 residues. The V gene's germline CDR1 is KGHDR and CDR2 SFDVKD. Here the CDR3 DNA reads TGTGCCACCAGTGGGTCGGCCAGGGTTAATCGCGACAATCAGCCCCAGCATTTT. Encoded protein: CATSGSARVNRDNQPQHF.

In its sample, this clone was seen once. V usage is TRBV5-1 and J usage is TRBJ1-4, with a possible D match to TRBD1 (5 bases). CDR3 length: 14 amino acids. Trimming pared 0 bases from V and 8 bases from J, leaving 11 bases between. Germline values: CDR1 SGHRS, CDR2 YFSETQ. CDR3 region: CASSLGQGTEKLFF. The CDR3 DNA reads as TGCGCCAGCAGCTTGGGGCAGGGTACGGAAAAACTGTTTTTT. Full variable domain (remainder filled in from reference TRBV5-1 and TRBJ1-4): KAGVTQTPRYLIKTRGQQVTLSCSPISGHRSVSWYQQTPGQGLQFLFEYFSETQRNKGNFPGRFSGRQFSNSRSEMNVSTLELGDSALYLCASSLGQGTEKLFFGSGTQLSVL.

CDR3 sequence (DNA): TGTGCTAGTGAATCGGGAGGGGGCGGGGAGCTGTTTTTT. Residues: CASESGGGGELFF. V gene TRBV12-5 combines with J gene TRBJ2-2; 8 bases line up with TRBD2. CDR1 and CDR2 (germline): LGHNT, FRNRAP. There are 13 residues in the CDR3. V dropped 7 bases and J dropped 7; count of bases not matched to a gene: 5.

The chain couples TRBV9 to TRBJ2-7; 8 bases fit TRBD1. V lost 2 bases, J lost 5 bases, and 6 bases stayed unmatched. CDR3 length: 14 amino acids. Germline loops: CDR1 SGDLS, CDR2 YYNGEE. The CDR3 reads CASSVMLTGDEQYF. The CDR3 DNA reads TGTGCCAGCAGCGTCATGCTGACAGGGGACGAGCAGTACTTC.

This chain connects TRBV19 to TRBJ2-7; D unclear. The CDR3 is made up of 12 amino acids. V lost 5 bases and J 3 bases, leaving 8 bases between the germline ends. Germline loops: CDR1 LNHDA, CDR2 SQIVND (reference sequence). CDR3 sequence reads: CASSFYFYEQYF. Written as DNA, the CDR3 is TGTGCCAGTAGTTTTTACTTCTACGAGCAGTACTTC.

This clone was observed a few times. The genes are TRBV9 and TRBJ1-3, with D tentatively TRBD1 (5 bases). The V gene lost 4 bases and the J gene lost 4 bases, with 9 bases spanning the gap. The germline V gene encodes CDR1 SGDLS and CDR2 YYNGEE. There are 13 residues in the CDR3. The CDR3 protein is CASSKHRGNTIYF. In DNA form, the CDR3 reads TGTGCCAGCAGCAAACACAGGGGAAACACCATATATTTT.

V and J are TRBV19 and TRBJ2-5, with D perhaps TRBD1 (5 bases). The CDR3 runs to 14 residues. Per germline, CDR1 LNHDA and CDR2 SQIVND (reference sequence). The V gene lost 2 bases and the J gene lost 0 bases, with 7 bases spanning the gap. CDR3 DNA: TGTGCCAGTAGTATATTCAGGGACCAAGAGACCCAGTACTTC. Its protein product is CASSIFRDQETQYF.

V usage is TRBV5-6 and J usage is TRBJ1-1, with D tentatively TRBD1 (5 bases). Germline V gene lookup returns CDR1 SGHDT and CDR2 YYEEEE. This CDR3 contains 15 residues. V was trimmed by 1 base and J by 4 bases, leaving 14 bases between them. For the CDR3, the DNA is TGTGCCAGCAGCTTGTTTATGGGGCTGGTCACTGAAGCTTTCTTT. This codes for CASSLFMGLVTEAFF. The whole variable domain, remainder taken from reference TRBV5-6 and TRBJ1-1, is DAGVTQSPTHLIKTRGQQVTLRCSPKSGHDTVSWYQQALGQGPQFIFQYYEEEERQRGNFPDRFSGHQFPNYSSELNVNALLLGDSALYLCASSLFMGLVTEAFFGQGTRLTVV.